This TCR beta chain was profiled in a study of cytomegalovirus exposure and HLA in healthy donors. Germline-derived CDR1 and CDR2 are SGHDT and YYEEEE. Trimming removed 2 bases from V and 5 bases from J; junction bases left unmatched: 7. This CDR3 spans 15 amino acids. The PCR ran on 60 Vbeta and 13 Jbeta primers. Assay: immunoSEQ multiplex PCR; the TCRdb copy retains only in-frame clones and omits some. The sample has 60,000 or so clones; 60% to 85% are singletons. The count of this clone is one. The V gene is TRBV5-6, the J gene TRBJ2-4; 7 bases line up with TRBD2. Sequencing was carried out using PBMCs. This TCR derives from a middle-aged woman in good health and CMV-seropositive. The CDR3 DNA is TGTGCCAGCAGCTTCCGGGGGGTAGGTCAAAACATTCAGTACTTC. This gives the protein CASSFRGVGQNIQYF.